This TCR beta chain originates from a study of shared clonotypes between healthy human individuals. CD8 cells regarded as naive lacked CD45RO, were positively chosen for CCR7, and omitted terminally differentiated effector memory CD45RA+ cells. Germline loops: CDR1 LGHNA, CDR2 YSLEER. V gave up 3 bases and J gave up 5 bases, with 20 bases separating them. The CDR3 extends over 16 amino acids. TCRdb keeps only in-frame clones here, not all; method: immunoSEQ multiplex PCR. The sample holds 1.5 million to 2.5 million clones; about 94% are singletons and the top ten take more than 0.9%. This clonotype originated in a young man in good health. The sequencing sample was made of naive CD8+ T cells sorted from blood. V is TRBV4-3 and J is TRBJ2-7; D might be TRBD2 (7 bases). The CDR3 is CASSQDVGGLGDEQYF. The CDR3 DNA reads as TGCGCCAGCAGCCAGGACGTCGGGGGGCTAGGGGACGAGCAGTACTTC.